This T cell receptor beta chain stems from a study of T cell changes during pregnancy in multiple sclerosis. This clone showed up just a few times. Profiling relied on immunoSEQ multiplex PCR, and the TCRdb table lists in-frame clones only, not all of them. The sample contains roughly 90,000 clones, about 91% of which appear only once. From germline, CDR1 is MNHNS and CDR2 SASEGT. This CDR3 has 15 residues. The ends lost 0 bases at V and 8 bases at J; junction bases unmatched: 9. The sequencing here drew on peripheral blood, taken before pregnancy. The clonotype originates from a female donor with multiple sclerosis, enrolled in a pregnancy study. The rearrangement links TRBV6-1 to TRBJ1-2, with TRBD1 matching 7 bases. The CDR3, as DNA: TGTGCCAGCAGTGAAGCGCTTGGGGGGACAGACGGCTACACCTTC. This gives the protein CASSEALGGTDGYTF.